These 10 T cell receptor beta chains originate from one sample sequenced in a study of tumor-infiltrating lymphocytes in primary liver carcinoma (dated by TCRdb to about 2017). Sequencing relied on an Illumina HiSeq 2500. Starting from about 500 ng total RNA, TCRbeta-specific cDNA was produced by reverse transcription with a constant-region primer and ProtoScript II reverse transcriptase. Three nested multiplex PCR rounds, following a slightly modified ARM-PCR procedure, were used to build the TCRbeta libraries. Multiplex TRBV1-TRBV30 forward primers and a Cbeta reverse primer were used in the first two PCR rounds, each of which was run for 10 cycles. TCRdb handled the public reads itself, with Q25 trimming in fastp and clone calling in MiXCR, and kept productive beta chains. All rows with the same CDR3 protein become a single entry with the most common DNA and genes. Across this sample there are about 200,000 distinct CDR3 sequences, with 65% seen only once. The leading ten clones occupy approximately 6.6% of the sample.

Blood RNA was extracted from unsorted whole blood with TRIzol reagent; germline DNA came from the DNeasy Blood & Tissue kit. The specimen was peripheral blood. The receptor set was obtained from a woman in her sixties or seventies with primary liver carcinoma and hepatitis B virus infection.

Only one count was recorded for this clonotype. No conserved phenylalanine or tryptophan is present at the end of the CDR3, so a read error is the likely explanation. This chain connects TRBV28 to TRBJ2-3; 8 bases are a match to TRBD2. Germline CDR1 is MDHEN and CDR2 is SYDVKM. CDR3 length: 14 residues. J lost 6 bases, V lost 3 bases, and 5 bases had no gene match. CDR3 sequence reads: CASSFTGGRDTQYS. The CDR3 bases are TGTGCCAGCAGTTTTACGGGAGGGCGTGATACGCAGTATTCT.

Of note for this clonotype: A much larger clone differs by one base, so this may be a read error. The chain has TRBV4-2 and TRBJ1-5, with TRBD1 as a possible D gene (5 bases). The CDR3 runs to 15 residues. The germline V gene encodes CDR1 LGHNA and CDR2 YNFKEQ. Written as DNA, the CDR3 is TGTGCCAGCAGCCAGGATCAGGGTAGGGATCAGCCCCTGCATTTT. It specifies CASSQDQGRDQPLHF.

The table lists this clonotype with many counts. V is TRBV29-1 and J is TRBJ1-2; a weak D match, TRBD1 (6 bases). CDR1 is SQVTM and CDR2 is ANQGSEA in the germline V gene. The CDR3 extends over 13 amino acids. V dropped 5 bases and J dropped 0 bases, with 10 bases sitting between them. The CDR3 loop is CSVRDNTNYGYTF. For the CDR3, the DNA is TGCAGCGTTCGGGACAACACTAACTATGGCTACACCTTC.

Comments on this clonotype: The junction does not match germline at one end; this may be a read error. The chain joins TRBV6-5 to TRBJ1-1; D unclear. CDR1 MNHEY and CDR2 SVGAGI come from the germline V gene. This CDR3 has 13 amino acids. The CDR3, as DNA: TGTGCCAGCAGACATACAGAGAACACTGAAGCTTTCTTC. It translates to CASRHTENTEAFF.

As regards this clonotype: In this CDR3 the conserved last residue, phenylalanine or tryptophan, is missing, so a read error is likely. The limits of the CDR3 on the DNA are not certain, so only TCRdb's listed CDR3 is given. The V gene is TRBV11-2, the J gene TRBJ2-7. The CDR3 spans 11 amino acids, including both terminal residues. Germline V gene lookup returns CDR1 SGHAT and CDR2 FQNNGV. CDR3 loop: CASSFGIERYL.

This clonotype was recorded a few times. An end of the junction differs from the germline gene, which may be a read error. The rearrangement joins TRBV4-2 to TRBJ2-1, with 7 bases that match TRBD2. Germline V lookup: CDR1 LGHNA, CDR2 YNFKEQ. The CDR3 sequence is 15 residues long. The CDR3 region is CASSLASGIYNVQFF. CDR3 nucleotide sequence: TGTGCCAGCAGCCTGGCTAGCGGAATCTACAATGTGCAGTTCTTT.

For this clonotype: A read error may account for a junction end that differs from germline. The rearrangement uses TRBV11-2 and TRBJ2-7; TRBD2 is a possible D gene (6 bases). CDR1 is SGHAT, CDR2 FQNNGV, per germline. This CDR3 has 14 residues. CDR3: CASSLGRVDYEHYF. CDR3 DNA: TGTGCCAGCAGCTTAGGGCGGGTGGACTACGAGCACTACTTC.

The V call is TRBV10-3, the J call TRBJ2-2; no definite D call. This CDR3 spans 14 amino acids. Germline V CDR1 and CDR2: ENHRY, SYGVKD. Trimming pared 6 bases from V and 1 base from J, leaving 9 bases between. The CDR3 loop reads CAISPAQNTGELFF. The CDR3 DNA is TGTGCCATCAGCCCGGCACAGAACACCGGGGAGCTGTTTTTT.

This chain links TRBV29-1 with TRBJ1-1, with D possibly matching TRBD1 (5 bases). This CDR3 region has 12 residues. Between the trimmed V and J ends, which lost 7 bases and 4 bases, there was a span of 13 bases. Germline CDR1 and CDR2: SQVTM and ANQGSEA. The CDR3 here is CSDEVGGTEAFF. In DNA form, the CDR3 reads TGCAGCGATGAGGTGGGGGGCACTGAAGCTTTCTTT.

As to this clonotype: Germline and junction disagree at one end, which may indicate a read error. The V call is TRBV6-1, the J call TRBJ2-7, with 7 bases that match TRBD1. CDR3 length equals 14 residues. The germline V gene has CDR1 MNHNS and CDR2 SASEGT. CDR3 DNA sequence: TGTGCCCGCAGTGCCGCGACAGGGCGCTACGAGCAGCACTTC. This translates into CARSAATGRYEQHF.